These 21 T cell receptor beta chains came from one sample sequenced in a study of cytomegalovirus exposure and HLA in healthy donors. PCR amplification relied on 60 Vbeta primers (plus 13 Jbeta primers). Produced via immunoSEQ multiplex PCR; TCRdb's table is partial and in-frame only. The sample has some 87,000 clones, roughly 79% seen once; the top ten hold 22%. The source material was PBMCs. Receptor source: a middle-aged woman in good health and CMV-seropositive.

The rearrangement joins TRBV4-1 to TRBJ1-1, with 7 bases identical to TRBD1. With V trimmed by 3 bases and J by 1 base, 5 bases remained unmatched. CDR1 MGHRA and CDR2 YSYEKL come from the germline V gene. This CDR3 region has 15 residues. The CDR3: CASSQGQRTNTEAFF. The CDR3, as DNA: TGCGCCAGCAGCCAGGGACAGCGAACGAACACTGAAGCTTTCTTT.

The chain carries TRBV2 and TRBJ2-6, with D uncertain. V lost 9 bases to trimming and J lost 0 bases, with 6 bases between them. This CDR3 is built from 13 residues. Germline values: CDR1 SNHLY, CDR2 FYNNEI. The CDR3 spells CASMSSGANVLTF. Here the CDR3 DNA reads TGTGCCAGTATGAGCTCTGGGGCCAACGTCCTGACTTTC.

V is TRBV2 and J is TRBJ1-5; D possibly corresponds to TRBD1 (5 bases). Germline CDR1 and CDR2: SNHLY and FYNNEI. The CDR3 covers 15 residues. Trimming took 2 bases from V and 1 from J, leaving 9 bases between them. DNA for the CDR3: TGTGCCAGCAGTGAATACGGACAAAGCAATCAGCCCCAGCATTTT. It translates to CASSEYGQSNQPQHF.

This clone showed up just once. The rearrangement uses TRBV5-1 and TRBJ2-5, with a tentative D call TRBD2 (5 bases). V gave up 4 bases and J gave up 3 bases, with 19 bases separating them. Germline V gene sequence: CDR1 SGHRS, CDR2 YFSETQ. The CDR3 is 16 amino acids. The CDR3: CASSLGMREAKETQYF. DNA for the CDR3: TGCGCCAGCAGCCTTGGGATGAGGGAAGCCAAAGAGACCCAGTACTTC.

The rearrangement uses TRBV9 and TRBJ2-1; 8 bases match TRBD2. With 4 bases clipped from V and 6 bases from J, the junction kept 9 bases outside the gene matches. The CDR3 runs to 15 residues. Germline values: CDR1 SGDLS, CDR2 YYNGEE. Here the CDR3 reads CASSPQRGWGNEQFF. Written as DNA, the CDR3 is TGTGCCAGCAGCCCCCAGCGGGGGTGGGGCAATGAGCAGTTCTTC.

The chain combines TRBV11-2 with TRBJ2-1; D remains unclear. There are 15 residues in the CDR3. Germline lookup yields CDR1 SGHAT and CDR2 FQNNGV. The V end lost 8 bases, the J end lost 6 bases, and 20 bases lay between the germline ends. The CDR3 loop reads CASGNGLALGNEQFF. CDR3 nucleotides: TGTGCCAGCGGTAATGGGCTGGCTTTAGGCAATGAGCAGTTCTTC.

This rearrangement joins TRBV5-1 to TRBJ1-4; D possibly corresponds to TRBD1 (6 bases). Germline V gene lookup returns CDR1 SGHRS and CDR2 YFSETQ. This CDR3 comprises 16 residues. Trimming cost V 5 bases and J 3 bases, with 17 bases left between them. The CDR3 coding sequence is TGCGCCAGCAGGTCCGGGGGGGGGCTGGCTAATGAAAAACTGTTTTTT. Amino acids: CASRSGGGLANEKLFF.

The chain recombines TRBV7-3 with TRBJ1-1; tentative D call: TRBD1 (6 bases). Trimming took off 5 bases at V and 4 bases at J, with 23 bases between the two ends. This CDR3 has 17 residues. The germline V gene has CDR1 SGHTA and CDR2 FQGTGA. The CDR3 DNA follows: TGTGCCAGCAGCCGTACAGGGACCCACCTGGGGAGCACTGAAGCTTTCTTT. Its translation is CASSRTGTHLGSTEAFF.

The chain is built from TRBV27 and TRBJ2-5; D possibly corresponds to TRBD2 (6 bases). The V gene lost 6 bases and the J gene lost 4 bases, with 18 bases spanning the gap. Germline V gene data show CDR1 as MNHEY and CDR2 as SMNVEV (reference sequence). This CDR3 is 15 amino acids long. The CDR3 sequence is CASRPTQTRSETQYF. CDR3 in DNA: TGTGCCAGCAGACCCACTCAGACTAGATCAGAGACCCAGTACTTC.

The count of this clone is one. The chain uses TRBV5-6 and TRBJ2-1; D gene ambiguous. The germline gives CDR1 SGHDT, CDR2 YYEEEE. V was pared by 2 bases and J by 5 bases, with 5 bases between. CDR3 length: 12 residues. The CDR3 sequence is CASSFNHNEQFF. The DNA for the CDR3 is TGTGCCAGCAGCTTCAATCACAATGAGCAGTTCTTC.

The chain joins TRBV9 to TRBJ2-7; D perhaps matches TRBD2 (5 bases). There are 13 residues in the CDR3. Trimming removed 2 bases from V and 0 bases from J, with 6 bases in between. The germline gives CDR1 SGDLS, CDR2 YYNGEE. Here the CDR3 DNA reads TGTGCCAGCAGCGTGGGGAGCTCCTACGAGCAGTACTTC. Translated, it gives CASSVGSSYEQYF.

This chain links TRBV7-9 with TRBJ2-3; D ambiguous. Trimming took off 6 bases at V and 0 bases at J, with 10 bases between the two ends. CDR3 length equals 14 residues. Per the germline V gene, CDR1 is SEHNR and CDR2 is FQNEAQ (reference sequence). CDR3 amino acids: CASRRPASTDTQYF. The CDR3 DNA reads TGTGCCAGCAGGCGGCCGGCTAGCACAGATACGCAGTATTTT.

This chain connects TRBV10-3 to TRBJ2-7; 12 nucleotides agree with TRBD2. This CDR3 has 15 amino acids. With 2 bases clipped from V and 2 bases from J, the junction kept 1 base outside the gene matches. The germline CDR1 and CDR2 sequences are ENHRY and SYGVKD. The CDR3 loop reads CAISEGLAGTYEQYF. DNA of the CDR3: TGTGCCATCAGTGAGGGACTAGCGGGGACCTACGAGCAGTACTTC.

This clone has a single count. The chain combines TRBV5-1 with TRBJ2-7; 7 bases line up with TRBD1. Unmatched junction bases numbered 3, after V lost 2 bases and J lost 1 base. The CDR3 totals 14 residues. Germline V gene lookup returns CDR1 SGHRS and CDR2 YFSETQ. The chain's CDR3 is CASSLTGESYEQYF. The CDR3, as DNA: TGCGCCAGCAGCTTAACAGGGGAATCCTACGAGCAGTACTTC.

This clone occurred once. The chain uses TRBV4-1 and TRBJ1-5; 10 bases are shared with TRBD1. Germline V gene data show CDR1 as MGHRA and CDR2 as YSYEKL. This CDR3 contains 16 residues. V was pared by 2 bases and J by 6 bases, with 7 bases of the junction left unmatched. DNA of the CDR3: TGCGCCAGCAGCCAAAATGACAGGGGGCGAGGTCAGCCCCAGCATTTT. Protein sequence: CASSQNDRGRGQPQHF.

The chain is built from TRBV30 and TRBJ1-4; D unclear. With 0 bases removed from V and 7 bases from J, the gap between germline ends came to 6 bases. The germline V gene has CDR1 GTSNPN and CDR2 SVGIG (reference sequence). This CDR3 is 12 amino acids long. CDR3 in amino acids: CAWSVLGEKLFF. As DNA, the CDR3 is TGTGCCTGGAGTGTACTAGGTGAAAAACTGTTTTTT.

In DNA, the CDR3 is TGTGCCAGTGGCCCAGGACTTGATCCCCCAAAACTGTTTTTT. It translates to CASGPGLDPPKLFF. The chain combines TRBV19 with TRBJ1-4; D gene unclear. Trimming took off 8 bases at V and 10 bases at J, with 20 bases between the two ends. From germline, CDR1 is LNHDA and CDR2 SQIVND (reference sequence). The CDR3 is made up of 14 amino acids.

The V call is TRBV16, the J call TRBJ1-1, with unresolved D. The CDR3 sequence is 13 residues long. The germline V and J ends were trimmed by 3 bases and 1 base, with 6 bases remaining between them. Germline CDR1 KGHSY, CDR2 FQNENV. The CDR3 protein is CASSQVRNTEAFF. The CDR3 nucleotides are TGTGCCAGCAGCCAGGTGAGGAACACTGAAGCTTTCTTT.

V gene TRBV9 combines with J gene TRBJ1-4; 10 bases are shared with TRBD1. This CDR3 spans 14 amino acids. Germline-derived CDR1 and CDR2 are SGDLS and YYNGEE. The J segment lost 7 bases and the V segment lost 3 bases, leaving 3 bases of the junction unmatched. The CDR3 loop reads CASSGQGAFEKLFF. Written as DNA, the CDR3 is TGTGCCAGCAGCGGACAGGGGGCTTTTGAAAAACTGTTTTTT.

A word on this clone: The sample holds other DNA sequences that translate to the same CDR3. This rearrangement joins TRBV19 to TRBJ1-5, with TRBD1 matching 9 bases. Germline CDR1 LNHDA, CDR2 SQIVND (reference sequence). There are 16 residues in the CDR3. J lost 0 bases, V lost 7 bases, and 7 bases had no gene match. As DNA, the CDR3 is TGTGCCAGTACCCTGGGACAGGGTAATAGCAATCAGCCCCAGCATTTT. This codes for CASTLGQGNSNQPQHF.

This chain links TRBV5-1 with TRBJ2-5; the match to TRBD1 covers 7 bases. The CDR3 length is 16 residues. The junction had 11 bases not matched to a gene; V was cut back by 3 bases and J by 3 bases. Germline CDR1 and CDR2: SGHRS and YFSETQ. The CDR3 sequence is CASSWGPRTGKETQYF. CDR3 nucleotides: TGCGCCAGCAGCTGGGGACCACGGACAGGCAAAGAGACCCAGTACTTC.